In this sample, the clone carrying this T cell receptor (beta chain) turned up many times. TCRdb processed the PCR reads anew with MiXCR; each CDR3 protein has one entry. The data contain more than 250,000 distinct CDR3 sequences, about 22% of them singletons. Researchers sorted naive CD8 T cells as cells that were CD8+CD4-CCR7+CD45RA+. This CDR3 has 15 amino acids. V was shortened by 0 bases and J by 2 bases, with 9 bases between the two germline ends. Germline V lookup: CDR1 MNHEY, CDR2 SVGAGI. The data belong to a study of molecular identifiers for immune sequencing clone quantification. The material sequenced was naive CD8+ T cells from blood, with Jurkat cell RNA spiked in. Subset described: FACS-sorted CD8+CD4-CCR7+CD45RA+ naive T cells. The V call is TRBV6-5, the J call TRBJ2-3; D is perhaps TRBD1 or TRBD2 (5 bases each). The sequence derives from a human donor in good health. Some libraries in this study had Jurkat cell RNA spiked in. The CDR3 here is CASSYSGTATDTQYF. DNA of the CDR3: TGTGCCAGCAGTTACTCGGGGACGGCCACAGATACGCAGTATTTT.